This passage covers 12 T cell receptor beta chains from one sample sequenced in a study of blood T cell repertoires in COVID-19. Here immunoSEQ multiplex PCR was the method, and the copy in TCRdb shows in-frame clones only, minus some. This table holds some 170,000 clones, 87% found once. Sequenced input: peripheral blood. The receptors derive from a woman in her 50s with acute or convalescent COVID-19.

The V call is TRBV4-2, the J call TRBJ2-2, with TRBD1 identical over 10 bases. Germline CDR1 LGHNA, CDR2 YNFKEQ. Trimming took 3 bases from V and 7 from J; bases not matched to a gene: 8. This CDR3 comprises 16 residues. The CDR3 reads CASSHAPGQGNGELFF. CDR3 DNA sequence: TGTGCCAGCAGCCACGCCCCGGGACAGGGGAACGGGGAGCTGTTTTTT.

The CDR3 coding sequence is TGTGCCTGGAGTCCCAGGGCCGCAACTAATGAAAAACTGTTTTTT. The encoded protein is CAWSPRAATNEKLFF. This sequence joins TRBV30 and TRBJ1-4, with a tentative D call TRBD1 (5 bases). Trimming pared 2 bases from V and 0 bases from J, leaving 10 bases between. CDR1 GTSNPN and CDR2 SVGIG come from the germline V gene (reference sequence). CDR3 size: 15 residues.

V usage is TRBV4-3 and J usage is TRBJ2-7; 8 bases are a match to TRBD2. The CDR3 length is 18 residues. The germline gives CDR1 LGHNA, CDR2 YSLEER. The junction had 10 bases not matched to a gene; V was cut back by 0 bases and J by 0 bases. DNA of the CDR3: TGCGCCAGCAGCCAAGATAGGATCGGCGGGGGGCTCTCCTACGAGCAGTACTTC. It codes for CASSQDRIGGGLSYEQYF.

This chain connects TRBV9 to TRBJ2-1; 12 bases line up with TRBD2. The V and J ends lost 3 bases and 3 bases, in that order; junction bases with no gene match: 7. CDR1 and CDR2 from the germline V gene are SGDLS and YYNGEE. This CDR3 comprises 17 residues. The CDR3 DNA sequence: TGTGCCAGCAGCGCTCCGCTAGCGGGAGGGCGCTACAATGAGCAGTTCTTC. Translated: CASSAPLAGGRYNEQFF.

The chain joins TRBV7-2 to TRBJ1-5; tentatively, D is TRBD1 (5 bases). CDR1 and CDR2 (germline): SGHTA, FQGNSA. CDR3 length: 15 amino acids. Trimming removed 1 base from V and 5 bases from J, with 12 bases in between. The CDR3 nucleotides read TGTGCCAGCAGCTTAGATAAAGGGGCTCATCAGCCCCAGCATTTT. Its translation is CASSLDKGAHQPQHF.

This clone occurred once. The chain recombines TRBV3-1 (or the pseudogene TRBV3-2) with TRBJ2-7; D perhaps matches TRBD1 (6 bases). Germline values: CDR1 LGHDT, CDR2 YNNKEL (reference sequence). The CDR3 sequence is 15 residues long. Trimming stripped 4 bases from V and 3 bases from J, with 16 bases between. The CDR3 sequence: CASSPRQDGIYEQYF. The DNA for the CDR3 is TGTGCCAGCAGCCCCAGACAGGATGGGATCTACGAGCAGTACTTC.

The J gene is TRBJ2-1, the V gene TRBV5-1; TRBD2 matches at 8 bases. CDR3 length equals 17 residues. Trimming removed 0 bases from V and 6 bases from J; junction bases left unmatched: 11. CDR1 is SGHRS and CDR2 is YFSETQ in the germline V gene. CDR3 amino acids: CASSLVTGTSLVNEQFF. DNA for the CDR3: TGCGCCAGCAGCTTGGTTACCGGGACTAGTTTGGTCAATGAGCAGTTCTTC.

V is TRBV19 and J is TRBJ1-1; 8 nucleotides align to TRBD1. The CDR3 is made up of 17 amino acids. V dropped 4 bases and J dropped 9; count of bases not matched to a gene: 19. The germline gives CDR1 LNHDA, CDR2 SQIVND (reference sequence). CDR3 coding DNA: TGTGCCAGTAGTAAAGGACATTCAGGGGGCGAGAGAAATAAAGCTTTCTTT. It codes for CASSKGHSGGERNKAFF.

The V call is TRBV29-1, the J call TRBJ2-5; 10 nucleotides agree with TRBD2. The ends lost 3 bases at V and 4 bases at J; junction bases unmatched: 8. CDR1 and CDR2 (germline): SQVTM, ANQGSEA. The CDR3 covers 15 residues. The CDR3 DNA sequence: TGCAGCGTTGACAGATCTAGCGGGAGTGGAGAGACCCAGTACTTC. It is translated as CSVDRSSGSGETQYF.

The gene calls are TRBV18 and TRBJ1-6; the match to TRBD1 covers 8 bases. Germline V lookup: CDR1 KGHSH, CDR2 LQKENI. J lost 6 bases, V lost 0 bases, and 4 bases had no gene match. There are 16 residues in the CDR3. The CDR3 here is CASSPPPGGFNSPLHF. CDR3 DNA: TGTGCCAGCTCACCACCCCCAGGGGGCTTTAATTCACCCCTCCACTTT.

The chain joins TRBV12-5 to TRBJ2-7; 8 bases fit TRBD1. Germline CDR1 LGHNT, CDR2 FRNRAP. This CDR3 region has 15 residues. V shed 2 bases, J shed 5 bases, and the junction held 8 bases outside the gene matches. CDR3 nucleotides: TGTGCTAGTGGTTTGCCAAGGACAGGGTGGAACGAGCAGTACTTC. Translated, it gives CASGLPRTGWNEQYF.

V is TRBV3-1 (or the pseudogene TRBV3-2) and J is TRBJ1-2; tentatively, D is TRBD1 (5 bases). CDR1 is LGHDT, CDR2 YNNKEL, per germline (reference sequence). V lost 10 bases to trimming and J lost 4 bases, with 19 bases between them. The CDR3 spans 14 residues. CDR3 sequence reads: CAIDPGGLGYGYTF. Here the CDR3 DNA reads TGTGCCATCGACCCCGGGGGGTTGGGCTATGGCTACACCTTC.